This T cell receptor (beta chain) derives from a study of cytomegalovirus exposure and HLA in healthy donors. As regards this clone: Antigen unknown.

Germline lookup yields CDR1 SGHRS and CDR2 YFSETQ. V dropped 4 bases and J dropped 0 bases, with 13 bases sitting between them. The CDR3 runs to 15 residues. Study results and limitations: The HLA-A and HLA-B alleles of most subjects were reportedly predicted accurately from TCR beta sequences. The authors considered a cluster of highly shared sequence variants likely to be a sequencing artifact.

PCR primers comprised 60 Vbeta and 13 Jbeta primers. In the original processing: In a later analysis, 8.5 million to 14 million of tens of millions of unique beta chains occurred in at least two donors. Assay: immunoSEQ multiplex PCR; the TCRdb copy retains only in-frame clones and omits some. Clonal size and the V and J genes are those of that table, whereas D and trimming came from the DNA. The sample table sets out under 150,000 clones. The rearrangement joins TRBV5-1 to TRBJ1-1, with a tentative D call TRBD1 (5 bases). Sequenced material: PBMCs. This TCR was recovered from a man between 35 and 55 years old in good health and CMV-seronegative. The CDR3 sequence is CASSRTGDLNTEAFF. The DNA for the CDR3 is TGCGCCAGCAGCCGTACGGGGGACCTGAACACTGAAGCTTTCTTT.